This T cell receptor (beta chain) was captured in a study of neurological immune-mediated disorders. TCRdb reprocessed the 5' RACE reads via MiXCR and lists one record per CDR3 protein. Altogether 40,000 to 50,000 distinct CDR3 sequences are present, more than 2% being singletons, with the ten largest covering around 12%. This clonotype appeared many times. Looked up from germline, CDR1 is DFQATT and CDR2 is SNEGSKA (reference sequence). CDR3 size: 17 residues. Trimming cost V 1 base and J 3 bases; bases outside gene matches: 11. Sequencing input: PBMCs. The clonotype originates from a man aged 30 to 39 with multiple sclerosis. V usage is TRBV20-1 and J usage is TRBJ1-5; 8 bases map to TRBD1. The CDR3 region is CSARGHRGQGSNQPQHF. CDR3 in DNA: TGCAGTGCTAGAGGTCACCGCGGACAGGGCTCCAATCAGCCCCAGCATTTT.